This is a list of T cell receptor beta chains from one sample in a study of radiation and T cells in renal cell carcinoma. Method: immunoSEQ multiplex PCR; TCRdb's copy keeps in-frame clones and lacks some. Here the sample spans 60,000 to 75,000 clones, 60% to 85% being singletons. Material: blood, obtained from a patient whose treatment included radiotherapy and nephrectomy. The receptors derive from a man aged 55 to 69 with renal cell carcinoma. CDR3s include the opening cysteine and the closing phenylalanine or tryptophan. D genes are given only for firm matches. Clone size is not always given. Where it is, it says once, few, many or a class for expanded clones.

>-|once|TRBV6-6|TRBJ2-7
CASITSQPGQGEQYF
TGTGCCAGCATTACCAGCCAGCCGGGCCAAGGCGAGCAGTACTTC
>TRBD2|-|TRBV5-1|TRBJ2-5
CASSGMASGSGETQYF
TGCGCCAGCAGCGGGATGGCTAGCGGGAGTGGAGAGACCCAGTACTTC
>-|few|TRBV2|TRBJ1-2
CASRTRQGTYGYTF
TGTGCCAGCAGAACTCGGCAGGGCACCTATGGCTACACCTTC
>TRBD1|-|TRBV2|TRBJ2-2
CASSSDRVRELFF
TGTGCCAGCAGTTCGGACAGGGTTCGAGAGCTGTTTTTT
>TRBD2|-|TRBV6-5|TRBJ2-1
CASALFSGSKNEQFF
TGTGCCAGCGCTTTGTTTAGCGGGAGTAAGAATGAGCAGTTCTTC
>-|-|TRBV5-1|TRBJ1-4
CASSLLLRGTTNEKLFF
TGCGCCAGCAGCCTCCTCCTTAGGGGGACAACTAATGAAAAACTGTTTTTT
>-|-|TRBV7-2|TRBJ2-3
CASSLDFSTDTQYF
TGTGCCAGCAGCTTAGACTTTTCCACAGATACGCAGTATTTT
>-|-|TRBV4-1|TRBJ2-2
CASTATDLNTGELFF
TGCGCCAGCACCGCGACAGACTTGAACACCGGGGAGCTGTTTTTT
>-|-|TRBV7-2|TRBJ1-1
CASSLDISNTEAFF
TGTGCCAGCAGCCTCGACATTTCAAACACTGAGGCTTTCTTT
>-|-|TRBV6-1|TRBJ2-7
CATRDSGAYEQYF
TGTGCCACCCGGGACTCCGGGGCCTACGAGCAGTACTTC
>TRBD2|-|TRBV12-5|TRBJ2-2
CASGKGLAGSNTGELFF
TGTGCTAGTGGAAAAGGACTAGCAGGATCGAACACCGGGGAGCTGTTTTTT
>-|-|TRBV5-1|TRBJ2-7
CASSLVGGTSYEQYF
TGCGCCAGCAGCTTGGTTGGCGGGACTTCCTACGAGCAGTACTTC
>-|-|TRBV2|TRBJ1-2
CASSEDGGYTF
TGTGCCAGCAGTGAAGACGGCGGCTACACCTTC
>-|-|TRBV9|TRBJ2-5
CASSVALAGWETQYF
TGTGCCAGCAGCGTAGCTCTAGCTGGATGGGAGACCCAGTACTTC
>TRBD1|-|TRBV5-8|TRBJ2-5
CASSLGDSAPETQYF
TGTGCCAGCAGCTTGGGGGACAGCGCCCCAGAGACCCAGTACTTC
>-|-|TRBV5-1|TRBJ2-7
CASSSGSNFYEQYF
TGCGCCAGCAGTTCGGGATCCAATTTTTACGAGCAGTACTTC
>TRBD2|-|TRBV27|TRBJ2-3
CASSLSGGLTDTQYF
TGTGCCAGCAGTTTGAGCGGGGGACTCACAGATACGCAGTATTTT
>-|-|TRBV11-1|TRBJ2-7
CASSFVGARSMYEQYF
TGTGCCAGCAGCTTTGTCGGGGCGCGTTCAATGTACGAGCAGTACTTC
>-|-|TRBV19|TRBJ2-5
CASSIGVGGMPQETQYF
TGTGCCAGTAGTATAGGGGTAGGGGGAATGCCTCAAGAGACCCAGTACTTC
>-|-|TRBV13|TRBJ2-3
CASSSRGPSTDTQYF
TGTGCCAGCAGCTCCAGGGGTCCTAGCACAGATACGCAGTATTTT
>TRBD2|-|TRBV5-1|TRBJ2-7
CASSPRGGEQYF
TGCGCCAGCAGCCCCCGGGGGGGCGAGCAGTACTTC
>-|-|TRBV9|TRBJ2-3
CASSGEGRTDTQYF
TGTGCCAGCAGTGGTGAGGGACGCACAGATACGCAGTATTTT
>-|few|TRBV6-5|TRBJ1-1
CASSRHTEAFF
TGTGCCAGCAGCAGACACACTGAAGCTTTCTTT
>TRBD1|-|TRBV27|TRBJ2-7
CASSFLPRPGQISYEQYF
TGTGCCAGCAGTTTCCTACCAAGACCGGGACAGATATCCTACGAGCAGTACTTC
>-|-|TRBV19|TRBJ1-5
CASSIGQGNSNQPQHF
TGTGCCAGTAGTATAGGGCAGGGAAATAGCAATCAGCCCCAGCATTTT
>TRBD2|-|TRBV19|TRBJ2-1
CASSILPYSGIEQFF
TGTGCCAGTAGTATCCTTCCTTATAGCGGGATTGAGCAGTTCTTC
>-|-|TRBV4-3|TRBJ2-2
CASSQDRAGPTGELFF
TGCGCCAGCAGCCAAGATCGGGCAGGGCCCACCGGGGAGCTGTTTTTT